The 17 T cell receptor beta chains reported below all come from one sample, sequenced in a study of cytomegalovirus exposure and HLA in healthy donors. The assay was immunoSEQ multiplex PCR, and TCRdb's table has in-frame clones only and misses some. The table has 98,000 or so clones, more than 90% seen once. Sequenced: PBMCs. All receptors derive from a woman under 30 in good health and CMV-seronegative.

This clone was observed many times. CDR3 in amino acids: CASSLTRALSDEAFF. The CDR3 DNA follows: TGTGCCAGCAGTTTAACCAGGGCGCTTTCCGATGAAGCTTTCTTT. This chain links TRBV27 with TRBJ1-1, with a possible D match to TRBD1 (5 bases). Germline CDR1 reads MNHEY; CDR2 reads SMNVEV (reference sequence). The CDR3 is made up of 15 amino acids. V lost 2 bases and J 7 bases, leaving 17 bases between the germline ends.

In DNA, the CDR3 is TGTGCCACCAGCTCGAATAGCGGGACAGGGGCTCCTCGGTACTTC. It translates to CATSSNSGTGAPRYF. This chain connects TRBV15 to TRBJ2-7; 10 positions agree with TRBD1. The CDR3 contains 15 residues. J lost 12 bases, V lost 5 bases, and 16 bases had no gene match. The germline CDR1 and CDR2 sequences are LNHNV and YYDKDF (reference sequence).

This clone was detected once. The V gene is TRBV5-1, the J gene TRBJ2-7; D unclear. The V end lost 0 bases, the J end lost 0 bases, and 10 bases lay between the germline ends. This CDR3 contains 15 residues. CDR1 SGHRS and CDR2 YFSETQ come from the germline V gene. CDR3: CASSLGAADSYEQYF. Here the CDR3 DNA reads TGCGCCAGCAGCTTGGGGGCTGCAGACTCCTACGAGCAGTACTTC.

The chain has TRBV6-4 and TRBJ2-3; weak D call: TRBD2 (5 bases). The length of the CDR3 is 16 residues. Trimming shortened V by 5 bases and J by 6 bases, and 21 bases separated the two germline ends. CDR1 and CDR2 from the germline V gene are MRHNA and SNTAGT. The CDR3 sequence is CASSPSGAGGRDTQYF. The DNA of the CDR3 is TGTGCCAGCAGTCCGTCAGGAGCAGGAGGACGGGATACGCAGTATTTT.

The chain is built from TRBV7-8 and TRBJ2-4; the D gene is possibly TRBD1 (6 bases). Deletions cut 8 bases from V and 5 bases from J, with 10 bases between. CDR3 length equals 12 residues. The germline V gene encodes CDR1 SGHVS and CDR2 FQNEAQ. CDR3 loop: CASGRQENIQYF. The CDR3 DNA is TGTGCCAGCGGCCGACAGGAAAACATTCAGTACTTC.

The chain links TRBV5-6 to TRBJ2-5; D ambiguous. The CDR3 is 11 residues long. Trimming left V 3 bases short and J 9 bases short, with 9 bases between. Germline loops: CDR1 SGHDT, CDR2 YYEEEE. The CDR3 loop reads CASSYQRAQYF. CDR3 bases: TGTGCCAGCAGCTACCAGCGTGCCCAGTACTTC.

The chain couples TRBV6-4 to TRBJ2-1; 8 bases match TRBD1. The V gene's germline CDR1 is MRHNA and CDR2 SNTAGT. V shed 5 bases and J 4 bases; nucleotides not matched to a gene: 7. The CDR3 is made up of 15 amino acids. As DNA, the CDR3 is TGTGCCAGCAGTTCTGGACAGGGTGGTTACAATGAGCAGTTCTTC. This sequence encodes CASSSGQGGYNEQFF.

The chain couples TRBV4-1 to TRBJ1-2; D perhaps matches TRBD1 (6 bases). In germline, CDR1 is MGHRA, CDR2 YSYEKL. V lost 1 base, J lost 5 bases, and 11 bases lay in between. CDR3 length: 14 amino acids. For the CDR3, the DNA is TGCGCCAGCAGCCAAGTTTCAGGGGTATATGGCTACACCTTC. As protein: CASSQVSGVYGYTF.

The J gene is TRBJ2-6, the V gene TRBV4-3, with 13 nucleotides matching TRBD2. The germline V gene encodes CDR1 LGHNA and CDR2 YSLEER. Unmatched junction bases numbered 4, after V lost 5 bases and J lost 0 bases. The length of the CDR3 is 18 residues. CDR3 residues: CASSRLAGGISGANVLTF. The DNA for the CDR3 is TGCGCCAGCAGCAGACTAGCGGGGGGCATCTCTGGGGCCAACGTCCTGACTTTC.

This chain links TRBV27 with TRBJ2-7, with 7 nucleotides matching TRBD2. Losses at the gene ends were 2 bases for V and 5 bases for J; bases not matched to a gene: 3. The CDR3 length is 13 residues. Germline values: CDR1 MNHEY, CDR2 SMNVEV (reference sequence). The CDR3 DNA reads TGTGCCAGCAGTTTAAGGGAGGGCCACGAGCAGTACTTC. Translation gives CASSLREGHEQYF.

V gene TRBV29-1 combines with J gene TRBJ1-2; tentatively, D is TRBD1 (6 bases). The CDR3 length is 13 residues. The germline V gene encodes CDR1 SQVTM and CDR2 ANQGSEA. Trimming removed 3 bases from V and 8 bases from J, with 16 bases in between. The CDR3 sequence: CSVDRTADGGYTF. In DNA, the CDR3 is TGCAGCGTTGACCGGACAGCAGATGGGGGCTACACCTTC. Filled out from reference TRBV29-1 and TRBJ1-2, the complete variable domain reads SAVISQKPSRDICQRGTSLTIQCQVDSQVTMMFWYRQQPGQSLTLIATANQGSEATYESGFVIDKFPISRPNLTFSTLTVSNMSPEDSSIYLCSVDRTADGGYTFGSGTRLTVV.

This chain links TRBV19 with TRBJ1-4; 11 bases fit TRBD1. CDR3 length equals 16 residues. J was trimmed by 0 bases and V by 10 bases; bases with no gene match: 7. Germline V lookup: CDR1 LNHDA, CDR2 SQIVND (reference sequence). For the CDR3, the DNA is TGTGCCACCTCGGACAGGGGGCGTGCAACTAATGAAAAACTGTTTTTT. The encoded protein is CATSDRGRATNEKLFF.

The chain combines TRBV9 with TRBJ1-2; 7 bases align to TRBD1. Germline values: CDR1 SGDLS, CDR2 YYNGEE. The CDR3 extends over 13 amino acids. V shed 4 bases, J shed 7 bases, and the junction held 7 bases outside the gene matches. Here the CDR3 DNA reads TGTGCCAGCAGCTCCCGACAGGGAGCTGGCTACACCTTC. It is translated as CASSSRQGAGYTF.

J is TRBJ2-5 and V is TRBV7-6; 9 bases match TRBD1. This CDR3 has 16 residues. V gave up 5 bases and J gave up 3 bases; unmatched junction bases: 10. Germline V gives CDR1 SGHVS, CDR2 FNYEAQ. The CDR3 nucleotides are TGTGCCAGCAGCCCTCGGACAGGGGCCTTAAAAGAGACCCAGTACTTC. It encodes CASSPRTGALKETQYF.

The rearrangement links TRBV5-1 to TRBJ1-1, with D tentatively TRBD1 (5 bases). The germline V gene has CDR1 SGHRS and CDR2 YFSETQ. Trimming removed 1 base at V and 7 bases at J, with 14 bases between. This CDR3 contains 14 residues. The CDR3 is CASSLSRAAGEAFF. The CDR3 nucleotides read TGCGCCAGCAGCTTGAGCAGGGCAGCCGGTGAAGCTTTCTTT.

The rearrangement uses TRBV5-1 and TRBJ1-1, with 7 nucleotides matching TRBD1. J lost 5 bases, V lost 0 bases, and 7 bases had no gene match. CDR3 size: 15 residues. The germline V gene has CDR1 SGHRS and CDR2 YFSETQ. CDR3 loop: CASSLGDSRSTEAFF. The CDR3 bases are TGCGCCAGCAGCTTGGGGGACAGTAGATCGACTGAAGCTTTCTTT.

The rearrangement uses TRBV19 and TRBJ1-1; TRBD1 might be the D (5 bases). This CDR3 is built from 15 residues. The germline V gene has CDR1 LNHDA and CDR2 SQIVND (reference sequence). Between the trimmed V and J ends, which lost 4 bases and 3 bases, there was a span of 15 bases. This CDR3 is CASSTQGDGDTEAFF. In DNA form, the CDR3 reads TGTGCCAGTAGTACTCAGGGCGATGGCGACACTGAAGCTTTCTTT.